This T cell receptor (beta chain) was documented in a study of cytomegalovirus exposure and HLA in healthy donors. Whole-study context: HLA-typed donors contributed 65 million to 95 million unique TCRs, which were held in an early data release. Whole-study results and caveats: Most TCRs appeared rarely, but some public TCRs recurred in many donors. Testing in vitro showed a few CMV-associated chains specific for CMV antigens. Later analysis suggested most CMV-associated TCR beta chains were HLA-restricted.

Looked up from germline, CDR1 is SEHNR and CDR2 is FQNEAQ (reference sequence). This CDR3 is 14 amino acids long. Deletions cut 6 bases from V and 0 bases from J, with 11 bases between. As regards this clone: Its antigen is still unknown.

Primers for the PCR totalled 60 Vbeta and 13 Jbeta. The method was immunoSEQ multiplex PCR; TCRdb's version includes in-frame clones alone and lacks a portion of them. Seen here are some 170,000 clones, about 79% observed once, and the top ten hold 6.3%. The clonotype comes from a middle-aged man in good health and CMV-seropositive. V and J are TRBV7-9 and TRBJ1-2; D is uncertain. The sequenced sample consisted of PBMCs. This CDR3 is CASRADGANYGYTF. DNA of the CDR3: TGTGCCAGCAGAGCGGACGGCGCTAACTATGGCTACACCTTC. Together with reference TRBV7-9 and TRBJ1-2, the CDR3 gives the full variable domain: DTGVSQNPRHKITKRGQNVTFRCDPISEHNRLYWYRQTLGQGPEFLTYFQNEAQLEKSRLLSDRFSAERPKGSFSTLEIQRTEQGDSAMYLCASRADGANYGYTFGSGTRLTVV.